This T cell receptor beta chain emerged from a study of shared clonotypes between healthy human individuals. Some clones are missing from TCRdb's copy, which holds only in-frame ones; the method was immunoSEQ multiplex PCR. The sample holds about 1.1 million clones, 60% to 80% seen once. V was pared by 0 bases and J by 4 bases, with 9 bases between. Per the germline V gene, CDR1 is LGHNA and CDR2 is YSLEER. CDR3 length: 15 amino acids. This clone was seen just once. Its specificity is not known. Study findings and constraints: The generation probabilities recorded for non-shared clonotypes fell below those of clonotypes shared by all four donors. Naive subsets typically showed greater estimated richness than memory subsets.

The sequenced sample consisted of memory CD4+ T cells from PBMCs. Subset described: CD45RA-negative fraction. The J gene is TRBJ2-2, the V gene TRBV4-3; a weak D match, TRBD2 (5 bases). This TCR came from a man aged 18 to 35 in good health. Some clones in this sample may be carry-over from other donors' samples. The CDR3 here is CASSQEASPTGELFF. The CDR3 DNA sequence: TGCGCCAGCAGCCAAGAGGCTAGCCCCACCGGGGAGCTGTTTTTT.